Below are 13 T cell receptor beta chains sequenced from a single sample in a study of control samples from healthy donors and cancer patients. Measured with immunoSEQ multiplex PCR; TCRdb has only the in-frame clones, and not every one. The sample has 150,000 to 200,000 clones, almost 90% seen once. Specimen: blood. The receptor source for this set is a woman between 45 and 65 years old in good health.

The V and J genes are TRBV7-3 and TRBJ2-2, with TRBD1 identical over 8 bases. V trimming: 2 bases; J trimming: 6 bases; junction bases outside the gene matches: 14. The germline V gene has CDR1 SGHTA and CDR2 FQGTGA. This CDR3 has 18 amino acids. This chain's CDR3 is CASSLDPAGGVLAGELFF. In DNA form, the CDR3 reads TGTGCCAGCAGCTTAGACCCCGCAGGGGGCGTTTTAGCCGGGGAGCTGTTTTTT.

This chain uses TRBV29-1 with TRBJ1-1, with 7 bases identical to TRBD1. Trimming at V came to 7 bases and at J to 0 bases, leaving 11 bases not matched to a gene. Germline values: CDR1 SQVTM, CDR2 ANQGSEA. This CDR3 contains 15 residues. CDR3 coding DNA: TGCAGCGCTGGGCGGGACAGCAATATGAACACTGAAGCTTTCTTT. Amino acid sequence: CSAGRDSNMNTEAFF. Full variable domain (remainder filled in from reference TRBV29-1 and TRBJ1-1): SAVISQKPSRDICQRGTSLTIQCQVDSQVTMMFWYRQQPGQSLTLIATANQGSEATYESGFVIDKFPISRPNLTFSTLTVSNMSPEDSSIYLCSAGRDSNMNTEAFFGQGTRLTVV.

The V call is TRBV7-9, the J call TRBJ1-2; D not certain. Trimming stripped 0 bases from V and 3 bases from J, with 11 bases between. The CDR3 spans 15 residues. The V gene's germline CDR1 is SEHNR and CDR2 FQNEAQ (reference sequence). CDR3 nucleotide sequence: TGTGCCAGCAGCTTAGCTTCAGTCAGATACTATGGCTACACCTTC. Residues: CASSLASVRYYGYTF.

This clone was observed a handful of times. The chain uses TRBV7-3 and TRBJ2-7, with TRBD1 identical over 7 bases. Germline V CDR1 and CDR2: SGHTA, FQGTGA. This CDR3 contains 13 residues. V gave up 4 bases and J gave up 3 bases; unmatched junction bases: 3. The CDR3 DNA follows: TGTGCCAGCAGCTCGACAGGGAACTACGAGCAGTACTTC. This translates into CASSSTGNYEQYF.

This clone came up a few times. The rearrangement links TRBV29-1 to TRBJ2-2; 8 positions match TRBD2. This CDR3 has 15 amino acids. The V segment lost 5 bases and the J segment 0 bases; nucleotides outside the gene matches: 5. Per the germline V gene, CDR1 is SQVTM and CDR2 is ANQGSEA. As DNA, the CDR3 is TGCAGCGTTCCCACTAGCGGCGCGAACACCGGGGAGCTGTTTTTT. It yields the protein CSVPTSGANTGELFF.

This sequence joins TRBV6-5 and TRBJ2-5; D unresolved. CDR1 is MNHEY and CDR2 is SVGAGI in the germline V gene. The CDR3 spans 11 residues. V was trimmed by 6 bases and J by 7 bases, leaving 9 bases between them. The CDR3 here is CASSQYGTQYF. CDR3 in DNA: TGTGCCAGCAGCCAGTACGGGACCCAGTACTTC.

The chain has TRBV19 and TRBJ1-1; D not certain. The V and J ends lost 8 bases and 0 bases respectively, with 16 bases between them. The CDR3 is 15 residues long. Germline CDR1 is LNHDA and CDR2 is SQIVND (reference sequence). The CDR3 DNA is TGTGCCAGTCACCGGGAAAGTCGATTGAACACTGAAGCTTTCTTT. Its translation: CASHRESRLNTEAFF.

V is TRBV24-1 and J is TRBJ2-1; weak D call: TRBD2 (6 bases). CDR3 length equals 14 residues. Germline V lookup: CDR1 KGHDR, CDR2 SFDVKD. Trimming left V 7 bases short and J 5 bases short, with 14 bases between. CDR3 protein: CATRPRGLNNEQFF. As DNA, the CDR3 is TGTGCCACCAGACCTCGAGGACTAAACAATGAGCAGTTCTTC.

The chain employs TRBV19 and TRBJ1-3; unclear D gene. This CDR3 spans 12 amino acids. Trimming removed 9 bases at V and 0 bases at J, with 6 bases between. From germline, CDR1 is LNHDA and CDR2 SQIVND (reference sequence). The CDR3 loop reads CASARSGNTIYF. DNA for the CDR3: TGTGCCAGCGCCCGCTCTGGAAACACCATATATTTT.

The chain carries TRBV5-1 and TRBJ2-7; a weak D match, TRBD1 (6 bases). Germline CDR1 is SGHRS and CDR2 is YFSETQ. V lost 4 bases to trimming and J lost 5 bases, with 13 bases between them. CDR3 length: 13 amino acids. In nucleotides, the CDR3 is TGCGCCAGCAGCCTTCAGGGGTTCGACGAGCAGTACTTC. This codes for CASSLQGFDEQYF.

This clone was found once. The chain recombines TRBV6-2 or TRBV6-3 with TRBJ1-2, with D possibly TRBD1 on 5 matching bases. CDR1 is MNHEY and CDR2 is SVGEGT in the germline V gene. CDR3 length equals 15 residues. V lost 4 bases, J lost 4 bases, and 16 bases lay in between. CDR3 sequence (DNA): TGTGCCAGCAGTTGGGGACCGATAGAGTCCTATGGCTACACCTTC. The encoded protein is CASSWGPIESYGYTF.

This chain connects TRBV28 to TRBJ2-1; D gene ambiguous. Germline CDR1 MDHEN, CDR2 SYDVKM. The CDR3 loop spans 16 amino acids. Trimming took 0 bases from V and 12 from J, leaving 21 bases between them. Here the CDR3 DNA reads TGTGCCAGCAGTTTATGGGGCCGGCTAGTGGAGACGGGGCAGTTCTTC. Translated: CASSLWGRLVETGQFF.

The count of this clone is one. The chain uses TRBV28 and TRBJ2-4; perhaps TRBD1 as D (5 bases). V was trimmed by 5 bases and J by 7 bases, leaving 18 bases between them. CDR1 and CDR2 (germline): MDHEN, SYDVKM. The CDR3 totals 15 residues. Here the CDR3 reads CASSPATTVQNIQYF. The DNA of the CDR3 is TGTGCCAGCAGTCCCGCCACGACAGTGCAGAACATTCAGTACTTC.